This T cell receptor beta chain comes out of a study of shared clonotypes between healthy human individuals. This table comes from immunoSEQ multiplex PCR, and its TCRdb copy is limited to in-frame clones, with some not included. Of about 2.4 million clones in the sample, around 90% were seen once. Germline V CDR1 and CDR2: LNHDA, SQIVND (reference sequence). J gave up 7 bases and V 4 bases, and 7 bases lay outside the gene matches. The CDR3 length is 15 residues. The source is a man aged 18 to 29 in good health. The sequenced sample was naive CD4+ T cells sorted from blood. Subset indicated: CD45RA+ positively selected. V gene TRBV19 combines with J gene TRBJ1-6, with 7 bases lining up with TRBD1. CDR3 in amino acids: CASSRDRVGNSPLHF. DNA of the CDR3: TGTGCCAGTAGTAGAGACAGGGTCGGGAATTCACCCCTCCACTTT. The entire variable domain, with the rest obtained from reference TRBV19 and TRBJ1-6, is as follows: DGGITQSPKYLFRKEGQNVTLSCEQNLNHDAMYWYRQDPGQGLRLIYYSQIVNDFQKGDIAEGYSVSREKKESFPLTVTSAQKNPTAFYLCASSRDRVGNSPLHFGNGTRLTVT.